This T cell receptor beta chain was recovered during a study of cytomegalovirus exposure and HLA in healthy donors (dated by TCRdb to about 2017). Regarding the research as a whole: According to an earlier analysis of a few hundred of the donors, 150 million to 200 million T cells yielded 117 million unique TCR beta sequences and 250 to 350 Gb of sequence data. An early release covering about 600 HLA-typed donors comprised 250 to 350 gigabases of sequencing data and roughly 86 million unique TCR sequences. Of the roughly 420 genotyped donors, 65% to 90% were placed in the genetic ancestry cluster associated with self-reported Caucasian donors. The study aimed to test whether signatures of past pathogen exposure could be identified by cataloging public T cell receptors. The study used immunosequencing to profile the T cell repertoires of 666 subjects and linked those repertoires to cytomegalovirus serostatus. Along with the approximately 620-subject first cohort, a separate validation cohort of over 90 different subjects was used. To predict cytomegalovirus infection status, the study brought together high-throughput TCR immunosequencing, statistical association of individual TCRs with disease status, and machine learning. A later analysis re-examined previously published TCR beta repertoires from roughly 650 donors and added high-resolution HLA genotyping to investigate patterns of TCR occurrence. The later analysis used no new phenotypic data to find candidate immune exposures, relying instead on TCR beta sequences and their occurrence across donors. An earlier analysis of approximately 580 of the donors used high-throughput TCR beta sequencing to judge whether each TCR beta V gene segment behaved as functional or pseudogenic. Donor age, sex, ethnicity and CMV serostatus were collected together with the repertoire data. A later genetic analysis used genome-wide SNP genotypes for about 55% of the 666 donors, treating that subset as a discovery cohort. All discovery cohort repertoires had been generated using a single sequencing platform. Both class I and class II loci were covered by HLA typing, at four-digit resolution. Typing coverage differed by locus: A, B, C, DRB1 and DQB1 were typed in roughly 620-630 donors, DQA1 in about 510, DPA1 in approximately 600, and DPB1 in around 490. Four to six DR-DQ haplotypes were handled as single units for association and clustering, since linkage in the cohort was strong. On average, about 240,000 unique TCR beta nucleotide sequences were sequenced per donor among some 430 genotyped donors of the cohort, with roughly a sixth of those sequences being non-productive. Results and caveats for the whole study, not just this receptor: Most CMV-associated TCR beta chains appeared to be HLA-restricted in a later analysis, and the HLA associations seemed to be driven largely by CMV exposure. This cohort had only TCR beta chains sequenced, and the lack of alpha or paired-chain data limited which features could be detected. Most TCR sequences were observed very rarely across donors, whereas some public TCRs were present in many individuals. In a later analysis, TCR association rates were found to vary across HLA loci, with the most associated TCRs seen for DRB1 alleles and the fewest for HLA-C alleles. V-gene and J-gene trimming of TCR beta chains was associated with a missense DCLRE1C variant in a later genetic analysis, and the association was replicated in an independent cohort. Because HLA typing was missing for some donors at each locus, association tests included only the typed subset. According to the authors, the approach could potentially be generalized to other disease states and immunological phenotypes. In an earlier analysis of fewer than 700 of the donors, most TCR beta V segments appeared in productive rearrangements about 87% or about 30% of the time, broadly matching IMGT annotations. A few of the identified cytomegalovirus-associated TCR beta chains were confirmed in vitro to be specific for cytomegalovirus antigens. For the cohort, immune exposure information was limited to CMV serostatus. In a later analysis, HLA-associated TCR beta chains showed more clonal expansion and lower generation probabilities than non-associated chains that were equally common. The earlier analysis of about 600 of the donors excluded seventeen rarely observed V segments, including chromosome 9 orphons, because counts were too low. In both the original and validation cohorts, the classifier was reported to diagnose cytomegalovirus status with high specificity and sensitivity. A cluster of highly shared sequence variants was judged likely to be a technical artifact of the sequencing pipeline. Assigning TCR associations to individual alleles was difficult when HLA alleles, especially DR and DQ, strongly co-occurred. A later analysis associated 16,951 TCR beta sequences with specific HLA alleles at a false discovery rate of 0.05. According to a later genetic analysis, donors in an Asian-associated ancestry cluster had fewer N-insertions in productive TCRs than the approximately 670-donor mean. In a later analysis, several top co-occurrence clusters were reported to appear linked to parvovirus B19, influenza, CMV and Epstein-Barr virus. The study listed 150 to 200 TCR beta chains as associated with cytomegalovirus. The 87-base-pair reads could not distinguish some IMGT-functional V segments, including TRBV6-2 and TRBV6-3, so those segments were excluded. A further reported finding was that TCR beta sequences accurately predicted the HLA-A and HLA-B alleles for most subjects in the first cohort. Correlated functional status among segregating V segments might reflect linkage disequilibrium, but an unknown experimental factor could not be ruled out. Roughly uniform sequencing depth across donors was assumed in presence/absence analyses, although this assumption may not hold.

Libraries were built with the immunoSEQ multiplex PCR assay. The multiplex PCR relied on a mix of 60 forward primers for TCR Vbeta segments and 13 reverse primers for TCR Jbeta segments. The CDR3 region of rearranged TCR beta genes was amplified from genomic DNA with a multiplex PCR assay. On the Illumina HiSeq System, the amplified TCR beta libraries were sequenced as 87-base-pair reads. In the source study's methods: In a later analysis, tens of millions of unique TCR beta chains were counted across the roughly 610 repertoires, and around 10 million of these chains were shared by at least two donors. Raw reads were error-corrected and collapsed into unique sequences with a nearest-neighbor algorithm that merged closely related sequences to remove PCR and sequencing errors. To assign V, D and J gene segments, CDR3 sequences were aligned to IMGT reference sequences. For a sequence to be retained, a match of at least six nucleotides to both a V gene segment and a J gene segment was required. Rearrangements were classified as productive when the CDR3 lacked stop codons and remained in frame with V and J, and all other rearrangements were classified as non-productive. CDR3 was defined according to IMGT convention as the region running from the second conserved V-encoded cysteine to the conserved J-encoded phenylalanine. Sequences without an unambiguous match to a single V gene segment were excluded from the earlier analysis of several hundred of the donors. An earlier analysis of roughly 590 of the donors called V segments functional above 56.7% productive rearrangements and segregating when the between-donor standard deviation exceeded 5%. A statistical classification framework was built for diagnosing cytomegalovirus status from the catalog of TCR beta chain sequences. A later analysis assigned V and J genes by comparing TCR nucleotide sequences with IMGT/GENE-DB human TR gene sequences. The TCRdist pipeline was used in a later analysis to assign CDR3 sequences and most-parsimonious VDJ recombination scenarios. A later analysis defined each TCR beta chain by its CDR3 amino acid sequence plus V-gene family, and excluded reads lacking a unique V-gene family. A later analysis removed roughly 590 highly shared, low-generation-probability nucleotide sequences to deal with suspected cross-contamination and a sequencing artifact. For each public chain, a later analysis derived a clonal expansion index from normalized ranks of inferred template counts within each repertoire. In a later analysis, generation probabilities were computed with a VDJ recombination model fitted to out-of-frame rearrangements, and the resulting probabilities were checked against IGoR. In a later analysis, TCR-TCR, TCR-HLA and TCR-CMV co-occurrence was scored with hypergeometric tests, and a repertoire-size bias correction was applied to TCR pairs. False discovery rates were estimated in a later analysis by permuting HLA or CMV assignments 20 times. A later analysis grouped co-occurring TCRs with DBSCAN, adding TCRdist sequence similarity when clustering within HLA-allele-positive subsets. Co-occurrence clustering excluded repertoires with fewer than 30,000 or more than 120,000 public chains, plus five with anomalous nucleotide sharing. The clones in this table, taken by TCRdb from immuneACCESS, are in-frame only. Not every clone is retained; where verified, under half of the shortfall comes from an unresolved V gene, and the cause of the rest is unknown. V and J calls and clone size are as listed in that table; D and trimming were resolved from the DNA. In all, the sample holds approximately 140,000 clones, and 55% to 80% of those were seen once. Of the sample, 5.5% to 9% falls within the top ten clones.

The cohort was made up of about 610 healthy bone marrow donors. At the time of sampling, all cohort members were nominally healthy, though unrecorded immune exposures were likely present. The donor was CMV seropositive and belonged to the group of about 290 seropositive cohort members. Every donor gave a peripheral blood sample, and the peripheral blood mononuclear cells from that sample were used for TCR beta sequencing. The Qiagen DNeasy Blood Extraction Kit was used to extract genomic DNA from the blood cell samples. From the germline V gene, CDR1 is MNHEY and CDR2 is SVGAGI. The CDR3 spans 13 residues, from the cysteine through the phenylalanine. Only CDR3 DNA remains: 39 bases, in frame from the first base. V trim: 8 bases; J trim: 6 bases; unmatched bases: 6. A single count supports this clone. The specificity of this receptor is unknown. The record has no base qualities; no much larger clone is one base away.

The sample consisted of PBMCs. This receptor was obtained from a woman aged 55-69 years in good health and CMV-seropositive. The rearrangement combines TRBV6-5 with TRBJ2-3; TRBD1 matches 9 bases in the middle. The sequenced DNA is TGTGCCAGCCGGGACAGGGATTTCGATACGCAGTATTTT. It encodes CASRDRDFDTQYF.